This T cell receptor (beta chain) was captured by sequencing in a study of shared clonotypes between healthy human individuals. Whole-study context: Used for every donor were three CD4 naive, three CD4 memory, two CD8 naive and one CD8 memory plate.

Overall study findings and caveats: Limited genetic and exposure-history diversity came from having few donors. Non-shared clonotypes showed lower generation probabilities than clonotypes common to all four donors.

For this clone: Antigen unknown.

Per the authors' pipeline: Without quality scores, immunoSEQ junctional reads could not be filtered like full-length reads. Only in-frame clones appear in the TCRdb table, and some are missing; sequencing was by immunoSEQ multiplex PCR. Clone size and the V and J calls come from that table; the DNA yielded D and trimming. The data show about 710,000 clones, 55% to 75% seen once. The CDR3 runs 14 residues. CDR1 and CDR2 from the germline V gene are LNHDA and SQIVND (reference sequence). V was pared by 5 bases and J by 0 bases, with 11 bases between. The receptor was isolated from a woman in her 30s in good health. The specimen sequenced was memory CD4+ T cells sorted from blood. Stated subset: CD45RA-negative fraction. This chain links TRBV19 with TRBJ2-7; D unclear. CDR3 amino acids: CASSPAQSSYEQYF. Here the CDR3 DNA reads TGTGCCAGTAGTCCGGCCCAGTCCTCCTACGAGCAGTACTTC.